A single sample is the source of the 32 T cell receptor beta chains below, sequenced in a study of T cell responses to AZD1222 COVID-19 vaccine. Some clones are missing from TCRdb's copy, which holds only in-frame ones; the method was immunoSEQ multiplex PCR. The sample lists about 150,000 clones; roughly 91% were seen once. The sequencing here drew on peripheral blood, taken on day 0 of AZD1222 vaccination. The receptors originated from an adult in good health.

This clone turned up a few times. The J gene is TRBJ2-7, the V gene TRBV19, with 7 nucleotides matching TRBD1. Germline-derived CDR1 and CDR2 are LNHDA and SQIVND (reference sequence). V lost 4 bases and J lost 3; bases outside the gene matches: 3. CDR3 length: 13 amino acids. CDR3 region: CASSRDSHYEQYF. Written as DNA, the CDR3 is TGTGCCAGTAGTAGGGACAGCCACTACGAGCAGTACTTC.

V usage is TRBV7-2 and J usage is TRBJ1-4; weak D call: TRBD1 (5 bases). Looked up from germline, CDR1 is SGHTA and CDR2 is FQGNSA. This CDR3 is 14 amino acids long. V dropped 0 bases and J dropped 7 bases, with 9 bases sitting between them. The CDR3 loop is CASSLAGLGEKLFF. In DNA form, the CDR3 reads TGTGCCAGCAGCTTAGCGGGGCTTGGTGAAAAACTGTTTTTT.

The chain joins TRBV27 to TRBJ1-5; no reliable D call. The CDR3 has 13 residues. Germline lookup yields CDR1 MNHEY and CDR2 SMNVEV (reference sequence). V lost 2 bases and J lost 9, with 11 bases in between. CDR3 loop: CASSLIPARPQHF. CDR3 nucleotide sequence: TGTGCCAGCAGTTTAATCCCGGCCCGGCCCCAGCATTTT.

Here the CDR3 reads CSVRTVLGGRNEKLFF. CDR3 nucleotides: TGCAGCGTTCGTACCGTACTAGGGGGACGTAATGAAAAACTGTTTTTT. V usage is TRBV29-1 and J usage is TRBJ1-4; maybe TRBD1 (6 bases). V lost 5 bases, J lost 4 bases, and 20 bases lay in between. The CDR3 is made up of 16 amino acids. CDR1 is SQVTM and CDR2 is ANQGSEA in the germline V gene.

The chain employs TRBV6-5 and TRBJ1-5; no firm D call. V lost 6 bases, J lost 9 bases, and 15 bases lay in between. This CDR3 comprises 13 residues. Germline V CDR1 and CDR2: MNHEY, SVGAGI. In DNA form, the CDR3 reads TGTGCCAGCAGCTCGGACGGAGAAGGGCCCCAGCATTTT. Its translation: CASSSDGEGPQHF.

This chain uses TRBV24-1 with TRBJ1-5, with 7 positions matching TRBD1. Germline-derived CDR1 and CDR2 are KGHDR and SFDVKD. Trimming cost V 6 bases and J 0 bases; bases outside gene matches: 4. The CDR3 length is 15 residues. Here the CDR3 reads CATSIDRVSNQPQHF. CDR3 sequence (DNA): TGTGCCACCAGTATAGACAGGGTTAGCAATCAGCCCCAGCATTTT.

In DNA, the CDR3 is TGTGCCAGCATGAGGCGGGGGGGCCACACAGATACGCAGTATTTT. Its protein is CASMRRGGHTDTQYF. This rearrangement joins TRBV2 to TRBJ2-3; the match to TRBD2 covers 9 bases. Trimming at V came to 7 bases and at J to 2 bases, leaving 7 bases not matched to a gene. The CDR3 sequence is 15 residues long. Germline loops: CDR1 SNHLY, CDR2 FYNNEI.

The CDR3 nucleotides are TGTGCCAGCAGGGGGAGCGGGGGCCGAACTGAAGCTTTCTTT. Protein sequence: CASRGSGGRTEAFF. This chain uses TRBV5-4 with TRBJ1-1; tentative D call: TRBD1 (6 bases). The CDR3 runs 14 residues. Germline CDR1 SGHNT, CDR2 YYREEE (reference sequence). V was pared by 5 bases and J by 5 bases, with 16 bases between.

This chain connects TRBV18 to TRBJ1-2; no clear D. Germline V gene sequence: CDR1 KGHSH, CDR2 LQKENI. CDR3 length: 13 residues. V was shortened by 0 bases and J by 5 bases, with 7 bases between the two germline ends. The CDR3 here is CASSPPKLYGYTF. CDR3 nucleotide sequence: TGTGCCAGCTCACCACCGAAACTATATGGCTACACCTTC.

Details on this clone: Relative to the germline gene, one junction end is altered; a read error may explain this. The J gene is TRBJ1-6, the V gene TRBV6-5, with 9 nucleotides matching TRBD1. Germline V lookup: CDR1 MNHEY, CDR2 SVGAGI. This CDR3 comprises 11 residues. DNA of the CDR3: TGTGCCAGCAGTTCCGGGACAGGGATGACTTTT. It codes for CASSSGTGMTF.

The V call is TRBV29-1, the J call TRBJ2-3, with TRBD1 matching over 12 bases. This CDR3 contains 15 residues. Looked up from germline, CDR1 is SQVTM and CDR2 is ANQGSEA. V lost 3 bases and J lost 3; bases outside the gene matches: 4. CDR3 region: CSVDGGQGATDTQYF. In DNA, the CDR3 is TGCAGCGTTGACGGGGGACAGGGGGCAACAGATACGCAGTATTTT.

The chain has TRBV7-9 and TRBJ2-2; 8 bases line up with TRBD2. The J segment lost 4 bases and the V segment lost 5 bases, leaving 6 bases of the junction unmatched. CDR3 size: 15 residues. Germline V CDR1 and CDR2: SEHNR, FQNEAQ (reference sequence). CDR3 sequence (DNA): TGTGCCAGCAGCCCGGGGCGGGAGGTCACCGGGGAGCTGTTTTTT. It encodes CASSPGREVTGELFF.

The V gene is TRBV7-2, the J gene TRBJ1-1, with unresolved D. CDR3 length: 13 amino acids. With 3 bases removed from V and 7 bases from J, the gap between germline ends came to 12 bases. The germline gives CDR1 SGHTA, CDR2 FQGNSA. The CDR3 region is CASSFGRGGEAFF. CDR3 in DNA: TGTGCCAGCAGCTTTGGCCGAGGTGGTGAAGCTTTCTTT.

This chain uses TRBV5-5 with TRBJ1-2; 10 positions agree with TRBD1. Trimming cost V 1 base and J 3 bases; bases outside gene matches: 6. Germline-derived CDR1 and CDR2 are SGHKS and YYEKEE (reference sequence). The length of the CDR3 is 16 residues. The CDR3 is CASSLSDRGRHYGYTF. CDR3 bases: TGTGCCAGCAGCTTGTCCGACAGGGGGCGCCACTATGGCTACACCTTC. Using reference TRBV5-5 and TRBJ1-2 for the parts outside the CDR3, the full variable domain is DAGVTQSPTHLIKTRGQQVTLRCSPISGHKSVSWYQQVLGQGPQFIFQYYEKEERGRGNFPDRFSARQFPNYSSELNVNALLLGDSALYLCASSLSDRGRHYGYTFGSGTRLTVV.

Only one count was recorded for this clone. V and J are TRBV7-2 and TRBJ2-2; D unresolved. The CDR3 runs 17 residues. The V end lost 4 bases, the J end lost 0 bases, and 15 bases lay between the germline ends. The germline V gene encodes CDR1 SGHTA and CDR2 FQGNSA. The CDR3, as DNA: TGTGCCAGCAGCTCAGACAACTTAGGCGCGAACACCGGGGAGCTGTTTTTT. Protein sequence: CASSSDNLGANTGELFF.

This clone has only a few counts. This rearrangement joins TRBV6-6 to TRBJ1-3; D might be TRBD1 (5 bases). CDR3 length equals 14 residues. Trimming removed 6 bases from V and 7 bases from J, with 16 bases in between. Germline CDR1 MNHNY, CDR2 SVGAGI (reference sequence). The CDR3 nucleotides read TGTGCCAGCAGCCGTGGGACGGCAGCCAACACCATATATTTT. It translates to CASSRGTAANTIYF.

This CDR3 is CAISVRDYEQYF. CDR3 bases: TGTGCCATCAGTGTAAGGGACTACGAGCAGTACTTC. The chain carries TRBV10-3 and TRBJ2-7; D remains unclear. With 4 bases removed from V and 3 bases from J, the gap between germline ends came to 7 bases. CDR3 length equals 12 residues. Germline values: CDR1 ENHRY, CDR2 SYGVKD.

With respect to this clone: The junction departs from the called germline gene at one end, perhaps through a read error. V gene TRBV5-1 combines with J gene TRBJ1-1, with TRBD1 identical over 11 bases. The germline CDR1 and CDR2 sequences are SGHRS and YFSETQ. CDR3 length equals 16 residues. The DNA of the CDR3 is TGCGCCAGCAGCTTGAGGGGACAGGGGGTGAAGACTGAAGCTTTCTTT. This encodes CASSLRGQGVKTEAFF.

The chain couples TRBV7-6 to TRBJ2-7, with 9 bases fitting TRBD2. V lost 1 base, J lost 8 bases, and 9 bases stayed unmatched. This CDR3 region has 15 residues. CDR1 is SGHVS and CDR2 is FNYEAQ in the germline V gene. The CDR3 protein is CASSLGASGAGKQYF. CDR3 bases: TGTGCCAGCAGCTTAGGGGCTAGCGGGGCCGGGAAGCAGTACTTC.

This chain links TRBV11-2 with TRBJ2-2; D not resolved. The V gene lost 6 bases and the J gene lost 6 bases, with 5 bases spanning the gap. This CDR3 is built from 11 residues. Germline assignment: CDR1 SGHAT and CDR2 FQNNGV. The CDR3 spells CASRLAGELFF. CDR3 sequence (DNA): TGTGCCAGCAGGCTGGCCGGGGAGCTGTTTTTT. Together with reference TRBV11-2 and TRBJ2-2, the CDR3 gives the full variable domain: EAGVAQSPRYKIIEKRQSVAFWCNPISGHATLYWYQQILGQGPKLLIQFQNNGVVDDSQLPKDRFSAERLKGVDSTLKIQPAKLEDSAVYLCASRLAGELFFGEGSRLTVL.

V is TRBV27 and J is TRBJ2-1; TRBD2 agrees at 7 bases. After removal of 3 bases from V and 0 bases from J, the junction contained 5 bases not matched to a gene. CDR1 is MNHEY and CDR2 is SMNVEV in the germline V gene (reference sequence). The CDR3 runs to 16 residues. The CDR3 sequence: CASSLGGVASYNEQFF. The CDR3, as DNA: TGTGCCAGCAGTTTGGGAGGGGTAGCCTCCTACAATGAGCAGTTCTTC.

J is TRBJ1-1 and V is TRBV12-3 or TRBV12-4; 8 bases are a match to TRBD1. The CDR3 extends over 13 amino acids. V shed 4 bases, J shed 6 bases, and the junction held 4 bases outside the gene matches. The CDR3 sequence: CASSSQGDSEAFF. The CDR3 nucleotides are TGTGCCAGCAGTTCACAGGGGGACTCTGAAGCTTTCTTT.

CDR3 nucleotide sequence: TGTGCCAGCAGCGTCCTCCAAGTTAGGGAATATGGCTACACCTTC. Its protein is CASSVLQVREYGYTF. The chain has TRBV9 and TRBJ1-2; D is ambiguous. Trimming removed 2 bases at V and 5 bases at J, with 16 bases between. Looked up from germline, CDR1 is SGDLS and CDR2 is YYNGEE. This CDR3 spans 15 amino acids.

CDR3 DNA sequence: TGCGCCAGCAGCTTCGACCCCTACAATGAGCAGTTCTTC. Encoded protein: CASSFDPYNEQFF. J is TRBJ2-1 and V is TRBV5-1; no clear D gene. V lost 2 bases to trimming and J lost 2 bases, with 5 bases between them. CDR1 and CDR2 from the germline V gene are SGHRS and YFSETQ. The CDR3 extends over 13 amino acids.

This chain connects TRBV12-5 to TRBJ1-1; unclear D gene. Trimming removed 4 bases from V and 0 bases from J, with 9 bases in between. This CDR3 spans 14 amino acids. Germline lookup yields CDR1 LGHNT and CDR2 FRNRAP. CDR3 protein: CASGSTALNTEAFF. CDR3 in DNA: TGTGCTAGTGGTTCGACGGCCTTGAACACTGAAGCTTTCTTT. Complete variable domain (other parts from reference TRBV12-5 and TRBJ1-1): DARVTQTPRHKVTEMGQEVTMRCQPILGHNTVFWYRQTMMQGLELLAYFRNRAPLDDSGMPKDRFSAEMPDATLATLKIQPSEPRDSAVYFCASGSTALNTEAFFGQGTRLTVV.

This clone was recorded only once. This sequence joins TRBV6-5 and TRBJ1-2, with TRBD1 identical over 11 bases. The CDR3 is 14 amino acids. The germline gives CDR1 MNHEY, CDR2 SVGAGI. The junction had 7 bases not matched to a gene; V was cut back by 7 bases and J by 6 bases. The CDR3 loop is CASKAGTGGDGYTF. The CDR3 DNA follows: TGTGCCAGCAAAGCCGGGACAGGGGGGGATGGCTACACCTTC.

CDR3 in DNA: TGTGCCAGCAGTTACTTTCCCGGGACAGGGGAAGTTTATAGCAATCAGCCCCAGCATTTT. Its translation: CASSYFPGTGEVYSNQPQHF. V gene TRBV6-2 or TRBV6-3 combines with J gene TRBJ1-5, with 10 bases aligning to TRBD1. Germline trimming cut 1 base from V and 0 bases from J; bases unmatched to any gene: 12. There are 20 residues in the CDR3. The germline gives CDR1 MNHEY, CDR2 SVGEGT.

This chain links TRBV7-9 with TRBJ2-7, with 11 bases lining up with TRBD2. The CDR3 length is 15 residues. The germline V gene has CDR1 SEHNR and CDR2 FQNEAQ (reference sequence). With 6 bases clipped from V and 1 base from J, the junction kept 5 bases outside the gene matches. The CDR3 here is CASRAGTSGSYEQYF. Written as DNA, the CDR3 is TGTGCCAGCAGGGCCGGGACTAGCGGTTCCTACGAGCAGTACTTC.

This rearrangement joins TRBV4-2 to TRBJ1-2, with a tentative D call TRBD1 (5 bases). CDR3 length: 19 amino acids. Germline V gene sequence: CDR1 LGHNA, CDR2 YNFKEQ. V was pared by 0 bases and J by 4 bases, with 24 bases between. CDR3 coding DNA: TGTGCCAGCAGCCAAGATCCTGATGGGGCAGAGACGGGGATCTATGGCTACACCTTC. Its translation is CASSQDPDGAETGIYGYTF.

This chain connects TRBV28 to TRBJ1-4, with no clear D. The CDR3 spans 13 residues. V gave up 5 bases and J gave up 11 bases, with 15 bases separating them. Germline CDR1 is MDHEN and CDR2 is SYDVKM. DNA of the CDR3: TGTGCCAGCAGTGGCCGACCCGAAGGGAAACTGTTTTTT. Protein product: CASSGRPEGKLFF.

This clone has only one observation. The CDR3 region has the DNA TGTGCCAGTAGTCCTAGCGGGAGGGCCGCCGGGGAGCTGTTTTTT. The encoded protein is CASSPSGRAAGELFF. This chain connects TRBV19 to TRBJ2-2; 12 bases match TRBD2. The CDR3 totals 15 residues. Germline V CDR1 and CDR2: LNHDA, SQIVND (reference sequence). V was pared by 5 bases and J by 6 bases, with 4 bases of the junction left unmatched. The full variable domain, its missing parts supplied by reference TRBV19 and TRBJ2-2, is DGGITQSPKYLFRKEGQNVTLSCEQNLNHDAMYWYRQDPGQGLRLIYYSQIVNDFQKGDIAEGYSVSREKKESFPLTVTSAQKNPTAFYLCASSPSGRAAGELFFGEGSRLTVL.

The rearrangement links TRBV13 to TRBJ2-7; 8 nucleotides align to TRBD2. Germline CDR1 is PRHDT and CDR2 is FYEKMQ (reference sequence). The CDR3 covers 13 residues. J gave up 2 bases and V 6 bases, and 3 bases lay outside the gene matches. Here the CDR3 reads CASSSGGPYEQYF. The DNA of the CDR3 is TGTGCCAGCAGTTCGGGGGGGCCCTACGAGCAGTACTTC.